Given below is one T cell receptor (beta chain) in context. As yet, its antigen is unknown. The data stem from a study of siplizumab effects on memory and regulatory T cells. Study-wide findings and caveats: Alloreactive sequences tracing back to unstimulated CD4+ memory cells were significantly reduced by siplizumab. Naive or memory phenotype was unassignable for roughly 80-96% of proliferating CD4+ or CD8+ clones.

Germline V CDR1 and CDR2: SGHDT, YYEEEE. V dropped 6 bases and J dropped 5; count of bases not matched to a gene: 5. The CDR3 extends over 12 amino acids. The method was immunoSEQ multiplex PCR; TCRdb's version includes in-frame clones alone and lacks a portion of them. The data contain roughly 100,000 clones, roughly nine tenths of them seen just once; the ten biggest clones take up roughly 1.1%. The chain combines TRBV5-6 with TRBJ2-7; 7 bases match TRBD1. The TCR comes from a human donor in good health. Sequencing was carried out using CD4+ T cells sorted from blood. CDR3 bases: TGTGCCAGCAACCAAGACAGGGACGAGCAGTACTTC. Translated: CASNQDRDEQYF.